This entry lists 11 T cell receptor beta chains sequenced from one sample in a study of T-cell memory formation after mild COVID-19. Using its own MiXCR run on the 5' RACE reads, TCRdb lists one record per CDR3 protein. Among tens of thousands of distinct CDR3 sequences listed, about 13% were seen once. Material for sequencing was PBMCs or a T cell subset sorted from them (not recorded which). The receptors originated from a man aged 18 to 29 who had mild COVID-19 (a few samples of this study predate the infection). Cell type and time point are not known.

This clonotype was observed a few times. This chain links TRBV27 with TRBJ1-1; the D gene is possibly TRBD1 (6 bases). Germline CDR1 MNHEY, CDR2 SMNVEV (reference sequence). V lost 6 bases and J lost 1, with 12 bases in between. CDR3 length: 14 amino acids. The CDR3 here is CASSSGGGNTEAFF. DNA of the CDR3: TGTGCCAGCAGCTCTGGAGGGGGGAACACTGAAGCTTTCTTT.

The chain has TRBV7-2 and TRBJ2-7, with 10 positions matching TRBD2. Trimming removed 4 bases from V and 3 bases from J; junction bases left unmatched: 3. Germline V gene data show CDR1 as SGHTA and CDR2 as FQGNSA. CDR3 length: 14 amino acids. CDR3 DNA: TGTGCCAGCAGCTCCACTAGCGGGGACTACGAGCAGTACTTC. It codes for CASSSTSGDYEQYF.

The sample holds a few counts of this clonotype. This rearrangement joins TRBV6-5 to TRBJ1-6; D remains unclear. Germline V lookup: CDR1 MNHEY, CDR2 SVGAGI. Deletions cut 6 bases from V and 1 base from J, with 10 bases between. The CDR3 consists of 15 residues. Here the CDR3 reads CASRAARSYNSPLHF. The CDR3, as DNA: TGTGCCAGCAGAGCTGCTAGGTCCTATAATTCACCCCTCCACTTT.

This clonotype showed up just a few times. The chain is built from TRBV20-1 and TRBJ1-2; the D is unclear. Looked up from germline, CDR1 is DFQATT and CDR2 is SNEGSKA (reference sequence). Trimming shortened V by 0 bases and J by 14 bases, and 13 bases separated the two germline ends. The CDR3 totals 11 residues. This CDR3 reads CSARDLGRRTF. The DNA of the CDR3 is TGCAGTGCTAGAGACCTCGGACGGAGAACCTTC.

The chain joins TRBV5-1 to TRBJ2-6; D may be TRBD1 or TRBD2 (5 bases each). The CDR3 is 18 residues long. The V and J ends lost 4 bases and 0 bases respectively, with 17 bases between them. The V gene's germline CDR1 is SGHRS and CDR2 YFSETQ. CDR3 coding DNA: TGCGCCAGCAGCCCCCCCCGGGGCGCCTCCTCTGGGGCCAACGTCCTGACTTTC. This translates into CASSPPRGASSGANVLTF. The full variable domain, rest sourced from reference TRBV5-1 and TRBJ2-6, is KAGVTQTPRYLIKTRGQQVTLSCSPISGHRSVSWYQQTPGQGLQFLFEYFSETQRNKGNFPGRFSGRQFSNSRSEMNVSTLELGDSALYLCASSPPRGASSGANVLTFGAGSRLTVL.

V and J are TRBV7-6 and TRBJ2-2; 12 bases line up with TRBD2. Trimming at V came to 4 bases and at J to 5 bases, leaving 5 bases not matched to a gene. The germline CDR1 and CDR2 sequences are SGHVS and FNYEAQ. There are 16 residues in the CDR3. Here the CDR3 reads CASSYRTSGVTGELFF. CDR3 coding DNA: TGTGCCAGCAGCTACCGGACTAGCGGGGTGACCGGGGAGCTGTTTTTT.

Ten or more counts support this clonotype. This rearrangement joins TRBV7-9 to TRBJ2-1; 7 nucleotides match TRBD1. The V segment lost 4 bases and the J segment 4 bases; nucleotides outside the gene matches: 4. Germline V CDR1 and CDR2: SEHNR, FQNEAQ (reference sequence). The CDR3 extends over 14 amino acids. This CDR3 is CASSSEGQYNEQFF. DNA for the CDR3: TGTGCCAGCAGCTCCGAGGGACAGTACAATGAGCAGTTCTTC.

Only a few counts were recorded for this clonotype. The rearrangement joins TRBV13 to TRBJ2-7; tentatively, D is TRBD2 (6 bases). In germline, CDR1 is PRHDT, CDR2 FYEKMQ (reference sequence). The CDR3 spans 12 residues. Deletions cut 5 bases from V and 7 bases from J, with 12 bases between. The CDR3 here is CASSPRAGEQYF. In nucleotides, the CDR3 is TGTGCCAGCAGCCCTAGGGCGGGAGAGCAGTACTTC.

The rearrangement joins TRBV7-9 to TRBJ2-5, with D unclear. CDR3 length: 14 residues. The V and J ends lost 5 bases and 3 bases respectively, with 13 bases between them. Germline loops: CDR1 SEHNR, CDR2 FQNEAQ (reference sequence). The CDR3 reads CASSPVWAEETQYF. CDR3 sequence (DNA): TGTGCCAGCAGCCCCGTCTGGGCGGAAGAGACCCAGTACTTC.

This clonotype was observed a handful of times. The chain carries TRBV27 and TRBJ2-7, with TRBD1 matching 8 bases. Germline CDR1 and CDR2: MNHEY and SMNVEV (reference sequence). The ends lost 3 bases at V and 3 bases at J; junction bases unmatched: 7. The CDR3 is 15 residues long. As DNA, the CDR3 is TGTGCCAGCAGTTTTCAGGGGGCTAGTCTCTACGAGCAGTACTTC. It codes for CASSFQGASLYEQYF.

The sample holds a few counts of this clonotype. The rearrangement links TRBV29-1 to TRBJ1-2, with unresolved D. The CDR3 totals 11 residues. Germline-derived CDR1 and CDR2 are SQVTM and ANQGSEA. The germline V and J ends were trimmed by 4 bases and 8 bases, with 11 bases remaining between them. CDR3 in amino acids: CSVALTGGYTF. The CDR3 bases are TGCAGCGTTGCATTGACCGGCGGCTACACCTTC.